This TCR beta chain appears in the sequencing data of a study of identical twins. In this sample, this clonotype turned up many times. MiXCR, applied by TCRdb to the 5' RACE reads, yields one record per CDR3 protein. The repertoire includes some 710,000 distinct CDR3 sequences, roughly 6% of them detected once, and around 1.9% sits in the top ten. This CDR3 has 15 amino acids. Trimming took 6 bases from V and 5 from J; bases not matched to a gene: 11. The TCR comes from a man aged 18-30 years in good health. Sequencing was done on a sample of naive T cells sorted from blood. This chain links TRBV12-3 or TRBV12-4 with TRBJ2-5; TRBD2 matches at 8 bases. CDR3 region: CASSPLGLVGETQYF. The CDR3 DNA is TGTGCCAGCAGCCCACTGGGACTAGTCGGCGAGACCCAGTACTTC.